A single sample gave rise to the 8 T cell receptor beta chains below, sequenced in a study of T-cell reconstitution after alpha-beta-depleted transplantation in children. A library of TCRbeta sequences, prepared with unique molecular identifiers, was generated. One entry per CDR3 protein, called by TCRdb with MiXCR from the PCR reads. This table holds more than 550,000 distinct CDR3 sequences, 10% found once. The sequencing used PBMCs from the stem cell graft donor, collected from the stem cell graft. All receptors derive from a human donor who donated a stem cell graft to a child with acute myeloid leukemia.

This clonotype was counted at least ten times. The rearrangement links TRBV12-3 or TRBV12-4 to TRBJ2-1; TRBD2 matches 12 bases. The CDR3 covers 14 residues. With V trimmed by 1 base and J by 9 bases, 1 base remained unmatched. The CDR3 spells CASSLGLAGAEQFF. The CDR3 DNA reads as TGTGCCAGCAGTTTAGGACTAGCGGGAGCTGAGCAGTTCTTC.

J is TRBJ2-2 and V is TRBV9; 10 nucleotides align to TRBD1. The V and J ends lost 1 base and 6 bases, in that order; junction bases with no gene match: 6. The germline V gene has CDR1 SGDLS and CDR2 YYNGEE. The CDR3 has 16 amino acids. Here the CDR3 DNA reads TGTGCCAGCAGCGTAAGAGACAGGGGGCCGGCCGGGGAGCTGTTTTTT. It specifies CASSVRDRGPAGELFF.

This chain uses TRBV7-9 with TRBJ1-2, with a possible D match to TRBD1 (5 bases). Germline-derived CDR1 and CDR2 are SEHNR and FQNEAQ (reference sequence). V was shortened by 9 bases and J by 4 bases, with 21 bases between the two germline ends. The CDR3 totals 15 residues. CDR3 coding DNA: TGTGCCAGTCAAGAGACCGGGACCTTGGGCTATGGCTACACCTTC. It translates to CASQETGTLGYGYTF.

The CDR3 DNA is TGTGCCAGCAGCTTACTAGCGGGTTTCTACGAGCAGTACTTC. Translating gives CASSLLAGFYEQYF. The rearrangement uses TRBV7-2 and TRBJ2-7, with TRBD2 identical over 8 bases. The CDR3 consists of 14 residues. After removal of 2 bases from V and 3 bases from J, the junction contained 3 bases not matched to a gene. CDR1 SGHTA and CDR2 FQGNSA come from the germline V gene.

The J gene is TRBJ2-7, the V gene TRBV4-2; 7 positions match TRBD1. V lost 1 base and J lost 4; bases outside the gene matches: 7. CDR3 length equals 15 residues. The germline V gene encodes CDR1 LGHNA and CDR2 YNFKEQ. In DNA, the CDR3 is TGTGCCAGCAGCCAAGTTGACAGGGTACCGTACGAGCAGTACTTC. Translation: CASSQVDRVPYEQYF.

The chain couples TRBV7-8 to TRBJ2-7; 7 bases fit TRBD2. The CDR3 has 16 amino acids. Germline V gene data show CDR1 as SGHVS and CDR2 as FQNEAQ. With V trimmed by 6 bases and J by 3 bases, 14 bases remained unmatched. The CDR3: CASRDSSGTKDYEQYF. The CDR3 DNA reads TGTGCCAGCAGAGATAGCTCCGGGACTAAGGACTACGAGCAGTACTTC.

A word on this clonotype: A read error is possible here, since a much larger clone lies one base away. The rearrangement joins TRBV20-1 to TRBJ2-5; a possible D gene is TRBD2 (6 bases). The CDR3 is 13 amino acids. Germline loops: CDR1 DFQATT, CDR2 SNEGSKA (reference sequence). Trimming pared 3 bases from V and 0 bases from J, leaving 8 bases between. DNA for the CDR3: TGCAGTGCTAGTGGGGGGTACCAAGAGACCCAGTACTTC. Translation: CSASGGYQETQYF.

This clonotype came up many times. V is TRBV28 and J is TRBJ2-7; weak D call: TRBD1 (6 bases). The CDR3 sequence is 14 residues long. Per germline, CDR1 MDHEN and CDR2 SYDVKM. The germline V and J ends were trimmed by 7 bases and 2 bases, with 15 bases remaining between them. The CDR3: CASTLRGSAYEQYF. In DNA form, the CDR3 reads TGTGCCAGCACCCTAAGGGGGTCGGCCTACGAGCAGTACTTC. The full variable domain, in which reference TRBV28 and TRBJ2-7 provide the parts outside the CDR3, is DVKVTQSSRYLVKRTGEKVFLECVQDMDHENMFWYRQDPGLGLRLIYFSYDVKMKEKGDIPEGYSVSREKKERFSLILESASTNQTSMYLCASTLRGSAYEQYFGPGTRLTVT.